Shown below are 30 T cell receptor beta chains from a single sample sequenced in a study of blood T cell repertoires in COVID-19. Here immunoSEQ multiplex PCR was the method, and the copy in TCRdb shows in-frame clones only, minus some. The table includes more than 90,000 clones, 70% to 90% detected once. The sample was peripheral blood. The receptors derive from a human donor in a cohort sampled during active COVID-19.

In this sample, this clone turned up a few times. The genes are TRBV4-2 and TRBJ1-3; no definite D call. This CDR3 spans 14 amino acids. Trimming took 5 bases from V and 0 from J, leaving 8 bases between them. Germline-derived CDR1 and CDR2 are LGHNA and YNFKEQ. CDR3 in amino acids: CASSIVSSGNTIYF. The DNA for the CDR3 is TGTGCCAGCAGCATAGTTAGCTCTGGAAACACCATATATTTT.

J is TRBJ1-5 and V is TRBV4-1; TRBD1 is a possible D gene (6 bases). CDR1 and CDR2 from the germline V gene are MGHRA and YSYEKL. The CDR3 is 17 residues long. Trimming took off 4 bases at V and 0 bases at J, with 16 bases between the two ends. DNA of the CDR3: TGCGCCAGCAGCCCTGGACAGATGGGACGTAGCAATCAGCCCCAGCATTTT. Its protein is CASSPGQMGRSNQPQHF.

The rearrangement joins TRBV2 to TRBJ2-2; 12 nucleotides align to TRBD2. Germline lookup yields CDR1 SNHLY and CDR2 FYNNEI. This CDR3 is 16 amino acids long. V shed 6 bases, J shed 6 bases, and the junction held 8 bases outside the gene matches. DNA for the CDR3: TGTGCCAGCAGGGTATCTAGCGGGAGGGCCCCCGGGGAGCTGTTTTTT. Residues: CASRVSSGRAPGELFF.

This chain connects TRBV7-6 to TRBJ1-3; D possibly corresponds to TRBD1 (6 bases). The V end was cut by 2 bases, the J end by 0 bases, with 8 bases between. The germline gives CDR1 SGHVS, CDR2 FNYEAQ. The CDR3 loop spans 15 amino acids. CDR3 in amino acids: CASSLTGSSGNTIYF. The DNA for the CDR3 is TGTGCCAGCAGCTTAACAGGGAGCTCTGGAAACACCATATATTTT.

V usage is TRBV7-6 and J usage is TRBJ2-1; 8 nucleotides line up with TRBD2. Germline V gene lookup returns CDR1 SGHVS and CDR2 FNYEAQ. The CDR3 is 17 amino acids. The junction had 11 bases not matched to a gene; V was cut back by 2 bases and J by 5 bases. CDR3 loop: CASSLRASGGAHNEQFF. Written as DNA, the CDR3 is TGTGCCAGCAGCTTAAGGGCATCCGGGGGGGCCCACAATGAGCAGTTCTTC.

The V call is TRBV14, the J call TRBJ1-4; D unresolved. Per the germline V gene, CDR1 is SGHDN and CDR2 is FVKESK. This CDR3 is built from 17 residues. Trimming took 1 base from V and 2 from J, leaving 14 bases between them. CDR3 protein: CASSQARWRATNEKLFF. The CDR3 DNA reads TGTGCCAGCAGCCAAGCCCGGTGGAGGGCTACTAATGAAAAACTGTTTTTT.

Concerning this clone itself: Since no conserved phenylalanine or tryptophan closes the CDR3, a read error is the likely cause. Because the CDR3's place on the DNA is in doubt, the DNA is left out and the CDR3 is given as listed by TCRdb. This chain joins TRBV6-2 or TRBV6-3 and TRBJ2-7; TRBD2, the table's D call, lacks a check against the DNA. Germline V gene data show CDR1 as MNHEY and CDR2 as SVGEGT. The CDR3 length is 11 residues, termini included. CDR3 sequence reads: CASSYGGEKKI.

The chain recombines TRBV19 with TRBJ2-5; perhaps TRBD1 as D (5 bases). V lost 6 bases and J 5 bases, leaving 16 bases between the germline ends. The CDR3 length is 14 residues. CDR1 LNHDA and CDR2 SQIVND come from the germline V gene (reference sequence). In DNA, the CDR3 is TGTGCCAGTAGCACCCAGGGTGTACGGGAGACCCAGTACTTC. Amino acids: CASSTQGVRETQYF.

V usage is TRBV19 and J usage is TRBJ1-5; D not certain. Trimming took off 7 bases at V and 6 bases at J, with 16 bases between the two ends. CDR3 length: 14 amino acids. CDR1 and CDR2 (germline): LNHDA, SQIVND (reference sequence). The CDR3 nucleotides read TGTGCCAGTACGGGGAAGGTTAGGATTCAGCCCCAGCATTTT. Translated: CASTGKVRIQPQHF.

V and J are TRBV10-3 and TRBJ2-1; D may be TRBD2 (5 bases). The CDR3 sequence is 14 residues long. CDR1 ENHRY and CDR2 SYGVKD come from the germline V gene. The CDR3: CAVSRAGDYNEQFF. The CDR3 region has the DNA TGTGCAGTCTCGAGGGCAGGCGACTACAATGAGCAGTTCTTC.

This clone was observed once. The chain joins TRBV2 to TRBJ2-7; D gene unclear. The CDR3 contains 15 residues. Germline loops: CDR1 SNHLY, CDR2 FYNNEI. Trimming removed 8 bases at V and 3 bases at J, with 20 bases between. CDR3 region: CASVIEIPSRYEQYF. The CDR3 nucleotides read TGTGCCAGCGTCATTGAGATCCCCTCCCGCTACGAGCAGTACTTC.

The chain uses TRBV28 and TRBJ2-6; 9 nucleotides line up with TRBD1. Germline loops: CDR1 MDHEN, CDR2 SYDVKM. V lost 5 bases to trimming and J lost 4 bases; unmatched junction nucleotides: 3. The CDR3 is 15 residues long. CDR3 nucleotides: TGTGCCAGCAGTGGGGACAGGGCCGGGGCCAACGTCCTGACTTTC. This translates into CASSGDRAGANVLTF.

The genes are TRBV10-3 and TRBJ2-6, with a tentative D call TRBD2 (5 bases). Looked up from germline, CDR1 is ENHRY and CDR2 is SYGVKD. The CDR3 loop spans 18 amino acids. With 2 bases removed from V and 0 bases from J, the gap between germline ends came to 14 bases. CDR3 DNA: TGTGCCATCAGTGAGGCGTTCTCCGGGAACTCTGGGGCCAACGTCCTGACTTTC. Its protein is CAISEAFSGNSGANVLTF.

This rearrangement joins TRBV6-5 to TRBJ1-1; D gene ambiguous. Trimming stripped 11 bases from V and 4 bases from J, with 11 bases between. The CDR3 is 11 amino acids. CDR1 MNHEY and CDR2 SVGAGI come from the germline V gene. The CDR3 reads CAHERATEAFF. CDR3 DNA: TGTGCCCACGAGCGGGCCACTGAAGCTTTCTTT.

This chain joins TRBV7-2 and TRBJ1-1; perhaps TRBD1 as D (5 bases). The CDR3 sequence is 16 residues long. The V end lost 10 bases, the J end lost 0 bases, and 21 bases lay between the germline ends. Germline V gene lookup returns CDR1 SGHTA and CDR2 FQGNSA. Written as DNA, the CDR3 is TGTGCCACCAAGGTTGACGGGGGAGTCATGAACACTGAAGCTTTCTTT. Translated, it gives CATKVDGGVMNTEAFF.

The rearrangement links TRBV9 to TRBJ2-3, with 11 positions matching TRBD2. The ends lost 3 bases at V and 4 bases at J; junction bases unmatched: 10. Germline lookup yields CDR1 SGDLS and CDR2 YYNGEE. CDR3 length equals 17 residues. This CDR3 is CASSGEVAGGAADTQYF. In DNA form, the CDR3 reads TGTGCCAGCAGCGGAGAAGTAGCGGGAGGGGCTGCAGATACGCAGTATTTT.

The V and J genes are TRBV7-3 and TRBJ2-2; no definite D call. With 5 bases removed from V and 0 bases from J, the gap between germline ends came to 10 bases. Germline lookup yields CDR1 SGHTA and CDR2 FQGTGA. The CDR3 has 15 residues. CDR3 sequence reads: CASSPEPANTGELFF. In nucleotides, the CDR3 is TGTGCCAGCAGCCCGGAGCCCGCGAACACCGGGGAGCTGTTTTTT.

The V gene is TRBV4-1, the J gene TRBJ1-2; D is unresolved. Germline lookup yields CDR1 MGHRA and CDR2 YSYEKL. This CDR3 contains 12 residues. Trimming took off 0 bases at V and 4 bases at J, with 3 bases between the two ends. For the CDR3, the DNA is TGCGCCAGCAGCCAAGAGGCCTATGGCTACACCTTC. Translating it yields CASSQEAYGYTF.

The CDR3 reads CASSEAGIVNEQYF. The DNA of the CDR3 is TGTGCCAGCAGTGAAGCGGGGATTGTCAACGAGCAGTACTTC. This chain links TRBV25-1 with TRBJ2-7; D might be TRBD2 (6 bases). This CDR3 is built from 14 residues. Looked up from germline, CDR1 is MGHDK and CDR2 is SYGVNS. Between the trimmed V and J ends, which lost 2 bases and 5 bases, there was a span of 13 bases.

The chain has TRBV19 and TRBJ2-7, with 10 nucleotides matching TRBD1. The V gene end was trimmed by 6 bases and the J gene end by 6 bases; junction bases not matched to a gene: 8. CDR1 LNHDA and CDR2 SQIVND come from the germline V gene (reference sequence). The CDR3 loop spans 14 amino acids. CDR3 residues: CASSPRDRGPEQYF. The CDR3 nucleotides read TGTGCCAGTAGCCCCCGGGACAGGGGTCCCGAGCAGTACTTC. Drawing the rest from reference TRBV19 and TRBJ2-7, the complete variable domain is DGGITQSPKYLFRKEGQNVTLSCEQNLNHDAMYWYRQDPGQGLRLIYYSQIVNDFQKGDIAEGYSVSREKKESFPLTVTSAQKNPTAFYLCASSPRDRGPEQYFGPGTRLTVT.

This clone was detected only a few times. V gene TRBV6-1 combines with J gene TRBJ1-1, with no clear D. Per the germline V gene, CDR1 is MNHNS and CDR2 is SASEGT. This CDR3 has 13 amino acids. Trimming pared 1 base from V and 8 bases from J, leaving 11 bases between. In nucleotides, the CDR3 is TGTGCCAGCAGTGAAGTGCCGGGGATGGAAGCTTTCTTT. This gives the protein CASSEVPGMEAFF.

The V call is TRBV30, the J call TRBJ2-5, with a tentative D call TRBD2 (6 bases). The CDR3 extends over 15 amino acids. V lost 2 bases and J lost 4, with 17 bases in between. Per germline, CDR1 GTSNPN and CDR2 SVGIG (reference sequence). CDR3 coding DNA: TGTGCCTGGAGTTCGGTGGAGGGGTTTCCAGAGACCCAGTACTTC. Residues: CAWSSVEGFPETQYF.

The V gene is TRBV13, the J gene TRBJ1-1; 12 nucleotides align to TRBD1. Germline V gene sequence: CDR1 PRHDT, CDR2 FYEKMQ (reference sequence). The V gene end was trimmed by 3 bases and the J gene end by 0 bases; junction bases not matched to a gene: 2. The CDR3 consists of 16 residues. CDR3 loop: CASSFRDRGLNTEAFF. The CDR3 nucleotides are TGTGCCAGCAGCTTTAGGGACAGGGGGCTGAACACTGAAGCTTTCTTT. Together with reference TRBV13 and TRBJ1-1, the CDR3 gives the full variable domain: AAGVIQSPRHLIKEKRETATLKCYPIPRHDTVYWYQQGPGQDPQFLISFYEKMQSDKGSIPDRFSAQQFSDYHSELNMSSLELGDSALYFCASSFRDRGLNTEAFFGQGTRLTVV.

J is TRBJ1-1 and V is TRBV6-5; D gene unclear. Germline values: CDR1 MNHEY, CDR2 SVGAGI. The V and J ends lost 7 bases and 6 bases respectively, with 9 bases between them. There are 11 residues in the CDR3. CDR3 nucleotide sequence: TGTGCCAGCATTAGCACGGCTGAAGCTTTCTTT. Translated, it gives CASISTAEAFF.

This clone is a singleton in its sample. The chain is built from TRBV27 and TRBJ1-2; TRBD1 agrees at 8 bases. After removal of 5 bases from V and 7 bases from J, the junction contained 6 bases not matched to a gene. Germline CDR1 reads MNHEY; CDR2 reads SMNVEV (reference sequence). The CDR3 is 13 amino acids. For the CDR3, the DNA is TGTGCCAGCAGTCAAAACGACAGGGGTGGCTACACCTTC. Protein sequence: CASSQNDRGGYTF.

The V call is TRBV7-8, the J call TRBJ2-3; TRBD2 matches at 15 bases. The CDR3 extends over 18 amino acids. The ends lost 5 bases at V and 1 base at J; junction bases unmatched: 7. CDR1 and CDR2 (germline): SGHVS, FQNEAQ. CDR3 sequence reads: CASSTRTSGRGGTDTQYF. In nucleotides, the CDR3 is TGTGCCAGCAGCACTCGGACTAGCGGGAGGGGGGGCACAGATACGCAGTATTTT.

This rearrangement joins TRBV15 to TRBJ1-2; D is perhaps TRBD1 (5 bases). The V end lost 6 bases, the J end lost 5 bases, and 13 bases lay between the germline ends. The CDR3 runs to 13 residues. Germline V gene sequence: CDR1 LNHNV, CDR2 YYDKDF (reference sequence). The CDR3 loop reads CATSPQGVYGYTF. The CDR3 DNA follows: TGTGCCACCAGTCCTCAAGGGGTTTATGGCTACACCTTC.

The chain joins TRBV24-1 to TRBJ1-4; D might be TRBD1 (5 bases). V lost 5 bases and J 4 bases, leaving 16 bases between the germline ends. This CDR3 comprises 16 residues. CDR1 KGHDR and CDR2 SFDVKD come from the germline V gene. CDR3 region: CATSAPVRVINEKLFF. In DNA form, the CDR3 reads TGTGCCACCAGTGCCCCCGTCAGGGTGATTAATGAAAAACTGTTTTTT.

The V call is TRBV6-6, the J call TRBJ1-4; D uncertain. Germline lookup yields CDR1 MNHNY and CDR2 SVGAGI (reference sequence). V lost 0 bases, J lost 8 bases, and 7 bases lay in between. This CDR3 has 13 amino acids. CDR3 sequence: CASSYSIREKLFF. The DNA of the CDR3 is TGTGCCAGCAGTTACTCGATCCGGGAAAAACTGTTTTTT.

The chain carries TRBV27 and TRBJ2-3; perhaps TRBD1 as D (6 bases). V lost 3 bases and J lost 5, with 15 bases in between. The CDR3 is 15 residues long. CDR1 is MNHEY and CDR2 is SMNVEV in the germline V gene (reference sequence). The CDR3 here is CASSFGRGGLDTQYF. The CDR3 DNA reads as TGTGCCAGCAGTTTCGGCAGGGGCGGACTAGATACGCAGTATTTT.